This T cell receptor (beta chain) came from a study of blood T cell repertoires in COVID-19. Study information: Both acute and convalescent COVID-19 samples were obtained from the United States, Italy and Spain. PBMCs, B-cell-depleted T cells, or T cells were the source of the cDNA or gDNA that made up the material.

Original processing methods: It was from reference gene primer amplification that nucleated cell counts were estimated. Some clones are missing from TCRdb's copy, which holds only in-frame ones; the method was immunoSEQ multiplex PCR. V, J and clone size are taken as reported in that table, and D and trimming were inferred from the DNA itself. The sample records approximately 140,000 clones, roughly 76% being singletons. The CDR3 spans 15 residues. Germline V gives CDR1 MNHEY, CDR2 SVGEGT. Trimming cost V 5 bases and J 3 bases, with 16 bases left between them. This sequence originates from a man older than 75 with acute or convalescent COVID-19. The chain carries TRBV6-2 or TRBV6-3 and TRBJ1-1; D unclear. Material: peripheral blood. CDR3 region: CASSLTGRWDTEAFF. The CDR3 region has the DNA TGTGCCAGCAGTCTCACCGGGAGGTGGGACACTGAAGCTTTCTTT.